The present entry profiles one T cell receptor beta chain with its context. Its matching antigen is unknown. The entry originates in a study of blood T cells in healthy people across ages. Study-wide results and caveats: Naive CD4+ cells and diversity were both higher in long-lived donors than in aged donors. Diversity of TCR beta per million T cells declined in a roughly linear way with age.

Unmatched junction bases numbered 5, after V lost 4 bases and J lost 3 bases. Germline V gene lookup returns CDR1 MGHDK and CDR2 SYGVNS. The CDR3 contains 14 residues. The second PCR ran roughly 6 to 11 cycles with a sample-barcoded 5' primer and J-beta primers. Each cDNA molecule, via a template-switch adaptor with 12 random nucleotides, was tagged. There were at least 2.5 million CDR3-containing paired-end reads obtained from each sample. TCRdb re-called the 5' RACE reads with MiXCR, one entry per CDR3 protein. The data show hundreds of thousands of distinct CDR3 sequences, with approximately 59% seen just once and approximately 40% held by the top ten.

The sample consisted of blood. The rearrangement joins TRBV25-1 to TRBJ1-2; 7 nucleotides align to TRBD1. The sequence was collected from a man in his sixties in good health. Written as DNA, the CDR3 is TGTGCCAGCAGTGCCACAGGGGAAGACTATGGCTACACCTTC. It is translated as CASSATGEDYGYTF.